Each of the 25 T cell receptor beta chains below was sequenced from the same sample in a study of T cell changes during pregnancy in multiple sclerosis. Produced via immunoSEQ multiplex PCR; TCRdb's table is partial and in-frame only. The table shows some 50,000 clones, with 92% occurring only once. The material sequenced was CD4+ T cells from peripheral blood mononuclear cells, taken in the second trimester of pregnancy. The receptor set was obtained from a female donor with multiple sclerosis, enrolled in a pregnancy study.

The genes are TRBV7-6 and TRBJ2-2, with TRBD1 identical over 9 bases. This CDR3 is 15 amino acids long. Germline loops: CDR1 SGHVS, CDR2 FNYEAQ. The J segment lost 5 bases and the V segment lost 5 bases, leaving 6 bases of the junction unmatched. The CDR3 loop is CASSPGQGSTGELFF. The CDR3 DNA reads as TGTGCCAGCAGCCCGGGACAGGGATCAACCGGGGAGCTGTTTTTT.

The chain carries TRBV4-1 and TRBJ2-5, with TRBD1 matching over 8 bases. Germline V CDR1 and CDR2: MGHRA, YSYEKL. V lost 0 bases to trimming and J lost 5 bases; unmatched junction nucleotides: 5. The CDR3 extends over 15 amino acids. As DNA, the CDR3 is TGCGCCAGCAGCCAAGAAGGGACAGGAGCGGAGACCCAGTACTTC. It encodes CASSQEGTGAETQYF.

This clone was recorded once. The chain recombines TRBV27 with TRBJ1-1, with D perhaps TRBD1 (6 bases). Germline V gene sequence: CDR1 MNHEY, CDR2 SMNVEV (reference sequence). V was pared by 6 bases and J by 1 base, with 12 bases between. The CDR3 spans 14 residues. CDR3 sequence reads: CASSLTGTNTEAFF. The CDR3 region has the DNA TGTGCCAGCAGCTTGACAGGCACGAACACTGAAGCTTTCTTT.

This clone was observed a few times. The chain has TRBV27 and TRBJ2-7; unclear D gene. Trimming removed 7 bases at V and 7 bases at J, with 23 bases between. CDR1 MNHEY and CDR2 SMNVEV come from the germline V gene (reference sequence). This CDR3 has 15 residues. Here the CDR3 reads CASTPRLTIPEEQYF. As DNA, the CDR3 is TGTGCCAGCACACCCCGTCTCACGATCCCCGAGGAGCAGTACTTC.

The chain has TRBV4-2 and TRBJ1-5; unclear D gene. V gave up 0 bases and J gave up 4 bases, with 10 bases separating them. The CDR3 length is 15 residues. Germline CDR1 LGHNA, CDR2 YNFKEQ. The DNA of the CDR3 is TGTGCCAGCAGCCAAGATGAGGCAGCAAATCAGCCCCAGCATTTT. This gives the protein CASSQDEAANQPQHF.

This clone was recorded a few times. V usage is TRBV18 and J usage is TRBJ1-1, with 9 bases lining up with TRBD1. V dropped 6 bases and J dropped 4; count of bases not matched to a gene: 9. CDR3 length equals 15 residues. Per germline, CDR1 KGHSH and CDR2 LQKENI. CDR3 sequence (DNA): TGTGCCAGCTCTCTTAAGGGACAGGGAGGCACTGAAGCTTTCTTT. It is translated as CASSLKGQGGTEAFF.

J is TRBJ1-2 and V is TRBV2, with TRBD1 matching over 8 bases. This CDR3 comprises 14 residues. Trimming removed 6 bases from V and 6 bases from J; junction bases left unmatched: 9. Germline assignment: CDR1 SNHLY and CDR2 FYNNEI. CDR3 bases: TGTGCCAGCAGCGTCAAGACAGGGGCCCATGGCTACACCTTC. Protein sequence: CASSVKTGAHGYTF.

The genes are TRBV19 and TRBJ2-7; perhaps TRBD2 as D (6 bases). CDR1 and CDR2 (germline): LNHDA, SQIVND (reference sequence). The CDR3 totals 12 residues. The V and J ends lost 3 bases and 6 bases respectively, with 9 bases between them. CDR3 residues: CASSIIGSEQYF. As DNA, the CDR3 is TGTGCCAGTAGTATTATCGGGAGCGAGCAGTACTTC.

The chain carries TRBV19 and TRBJ2-2, with TRBD1 identical over 8 bases. This CDR3 has 15 amino acids. Germline lookup yields CDR1 LNHDA and CDR2 SQIVND (reference sequence). With 10 bases clipped from V and 8 bases from J, the junction kept 15 bases outside the gene matches. CDR3 sequence reads: CAIRQGPHPRGELFF. The CDR3 DNA is TGTGCCATCCGACAGGGGCCCCATCCTAGGGGGGAGCTGTTTTTT.

The rearrangement joins TRBV6-6 to TRBJ1-5; tentatively, D is TRBD1 (6 bases). The CDR3 is 15 residues long. Trimming shortened V by 2 bases and J by 3 bases, and 11 bases separated the two germline ends. Germline V lookup: CDR1 MNHNY, CDR2 SVGAGI (reference sequence). The CDR3 DNA sequence: TGTGCCAGCAGTTACGCGGGGGGCCTCAATCAGCCCCAGCATTTT. It yields the protein CASSYAGGLNQPQHF.

The chain carries TRBV6-5 and TRBJ2-2; 12 nucleotides align to TRBD2. CDR1 is MNHEY and CDR2 is SVGAGI in the germline V gene. The CDR3 sequence is 16 residues long. The J segment lost 6 bases and the V segment lost 4 bases, leaving 6 bases of the junction unmatched. The CDR3: CASSSLTSGSPGELFF. The CDR3 DNA sequence: TGTGCCAGCAGTTCTCTGACTAGCGGGAGCCCCGGGGAGCTGTTTTTT.

CDR3 protein: CASDSFSRQGHVVAFF. In nucleotides, the CDR3 is TGTGCCAGTGATTCGTTCAGCCGGCAGGGCCACGTTGTAGCTTTCTTT. This chain uses TRBV19 with TRBJ1-1, with D possibly TRBD1 on 5 matching bases. V dropped 8 bases and J dropped 10 bases, with 29 bases sitting between them. Germline V CDR1 and CDR2: LNHDA, SQIVND (reference sequence). The CDR3 consists of 16 residues.

The chain joins TRBV4-2 to TRBJ1-4; TRBD1 agrees at 10 bases. The CDR3 sequence is 17 residues long. From germline, CDR1 is LGHNA and CDR2 YNFKEQ. V lost 4 bases and J lost 7; bases outside the gene matches: 12. CDR3 coding DNA: TGTGCCAGCAGCCCAGACAGGGGGCAGGAGGATGGTGAAAAACTGTTTTTT. It translates to CASSPDRGQEDGEKLFF.

This sequence joins TRBV5-8 and TRBJ2-7; TRBD2 might be the D (6 bases). This CDR3 contains 13 residues. Trimming removed 7 bases from V and 1 base from J, with 12 bases in between. Germline V CDR1 and CDR2: SGHTS, YDEGEE. CDR3 nucleotides: TGTGCCAGCGACGGGGGTGTTTCCTACGAGCAGTACTTC. The encoded protein is CASDGGVSYEQYF.

The chain joins TRBV10-3 to TRBJ1-1; the match to TRBD1 covers 8 bases. J gave up 1 base and V 6 bases, and 7 bases lay outside the gene matches. The CDR3 is 15 residues long. The germline CDR1 and CDR2 sequences are ENHRY and SYGVKD. This CDR3 reads CAISGDRTPNTEAFF. For the CDR3, the DNA is TGTGCCATCAGCGGGGACAGGACTCCGAACACTGAAGCTTTCTTT.

The V call is TRBV27, the J call TRBJ1-1; D perhaps matches TRBD1 (5 bases). CDR3 length equals 13 residues. Germline CDR1 is MNHEY and CDR2 is SMNVEV (reference sequence). Trimming removed 2 bases at V and 3 bases at J, with 7 bases between. The CDR3 here is CASSLRGYTEAFF. DNA of the CDR3: TGTGCCAGCAGTTTACGGGGGTACACTGAAGCTTTCTTT.

This clone was detected once. The chain couples TRBV19 to TRBJ1-2; D is possibly TRBD1 (5 bases). The germline gives CDR1 LNHDA, CDR2 SQIVND (reference sequence). This CDR3 region has 15 residues. The germline V and J ends were trimmed by 5 bases and 4 bases, with 17 bases remaining between them. In nucleotides, the CDR3 is TGTGCCAGTAGTCCGACGGGGGGATCGGTCTATGGCTACACCTTC. Its protein product is CASSPTGGSVYGYTF.

The CDR3 sequence is CASSLRGATNEKLFF. Written as DNA, the CDR3 is TGTGCCAGCAGTCTCCGGGGAGCAACTAATGAAAAACTGTTTTTT. The rearrangement uses TRBV25-1 and TRBJ1-4, with unresolved D. CDR3 length: 15 residues. V lost 5 bases and J 0 bases, leaving 10 bases between the germline ends. Germline CDR1 MGHDK, CDR2 SYGVNS. Based on the CDR3 plus reference TRBV25-1 and TRBJ1-4, the full variable domain is EADIYQTPRYLVIGTGKKITLECSQTMGHDKMYWYQQDPGMELHLIHYSYGVNSTEKGDLSSESTVSRIRTEHFPLTLESARPSHTSQYLCASSLRGATNEKLFFGSGTQLSVL.

This chain links TRBV29-1 with TRBJ2-1; 9 bases fit TRBD1. J was trimmed by 3 bases and V by 5 bases; bases with no gene match: 5. Germline CDR1 SQVTM, CDR2 ANQGSEA. This CDR3 spans 14 amino acids. Here the CDR3 reads CSVSGTGFYNEQFF. The CDR3 coding sequence is TGCAGCGTTTCTGGGACAGGGTTCTACAATGAGCAGTTCTTC.

The V and J genes are TRBV7-8 and TRBJ2-3; 7 nucleotides align to TRBD2. Germline CDR1 SGHVS, CDR2 FQNEAQ. V trimming: 4 bases; J trimming: 3 bases; junction bases outside the gene matches: 7. The CDR3 is 15 residues long. CDR3 amino acids: CASSSRGVGTDTQYF. The CDR3 nucleotides are TGTGCCAGCAGCTCCCGGGGGGTCGGGACAGATACGCAGTATTTT.

In nucleotides, the CDR3 is TGTGCCAGCAGCAGAAGCGGGAGCCACAATGAGCAGTTCTTC. This codes for CASSRSGSHNEQFF. The rearrangement joins TRBV9 to TRBJ2-1; 8 bases line up with TRBD2. The CDR3 extends over 14 amino acids. CDR1 and CDR2 from the germline V gene are SGDLS and YYNGEE. Losses at the gene ends were 4 bases for V and 5 bases for J; bases not matched to a gene: 5.

The chain recombines TRBV7-9 with TRBJ2-7; TRBD1 matches 9 bases. The V and J ends lost 8 bases and 2 bases, in that order; junction bases with no gene match: 4. This CDR3 region has 13 residues. Per germline, CDR1 SEHNR and CDR2 FQNEAQ (reference sequence). The CDR3 loop is CASERQGAYEQYF. In nucleotides, the CDR3 is TGTGCCAGCGAACGACAGGGGGCCTACGAGCAGTACTTC.

The CDR3 here is CASLSRGGGRAGEQFF. The CDR3 DNA sequence: TGTGCCAGCCTCAGCAGGGGGGGCGGGAGGGCCGGGGAGCAGTTCTTC. The chain recombines TRBV2 with TRBJ2-1; TRBD2 agrees at 9 bases. The CDR3 spans 16 residues. After removal of 8 bases from V and 10 bases from J, the junction contained 18 bases not matched to a gene. Germline V gene lookup returns CDR1 SNHLY and CDR2 FYNNEI. The entire variable domain, with the rest obtained from reference TRBV2 and TRBJ2-1, is as follows: EPEVTQTPSHQVTQMGQEVILRCVPISNHLYFYWYRQILGQKVEFLVSFYNNEISEKSEIFDDQFSVERPDGSNFTLKIRSTKLEDSAMYFCASLSRGGGRAGEQFFGPGTRLTVL.

This clone was seen once. The chain employs TRBV2 and TRBJ2-2; D uncertain. The CDR3 loop spans 16 amino acids. The V and J ends lost 6 bases and 6 bases respectively, with 20 bases between them. The germline CDR1 and CDR2 sequences are SNHLY and FYNNEI. For the CDR3, the DNA is TGTGCCAGCAGCCCTAGTACACTACCCATCTCCGGGGAGCTGTTTTTT. This gives the protein CASSPSTLPISGELFF.

This rearrangement joins TRBV4-1 to TRBJ2-1; 7 bases are a match to TRBD2. The CDR3 has 17 amino acids. The V gene's germline CDR1 is MGHRA and CDR2 YSYEKL. V lost 1 base to trimming and J lost 3 bases; unmatched junction nucleotides: 9. The CDR3 DNA follows: TGCGCCAGCAGCCAAGCCAAAGATCGGGGGGACTACAATGAGCAGTTCTTC. Protein sequence: CASSQAKDRGDYNEQFF.